Here is one TCR beta chain with its context. This entry comes from a study of blood T cell repertoires in COVID-19. About the research overall: Whether acute or convalescent, the COVID-19 samples came from the United States, Italy and Spain. PBMCs, B-cell-depleted T cells, or T cells provided the cDNA or gDNA that made up the material.

In the original processing: The assay estimated nucleated cells by amplifying reference gene primers. TCRdb's copy holds only in-frame clones and misses some; the assay was immunoSEQ multiplex PCR. That table gives V, J and clone size, and the DNA gave D and trimming. The table records 110,000 or so clones, more than 70% of them present only once. Germline lookup yields CDR1 SEHNR and CDR2 FQNEAQ (reference sequence). The CDR3 sequence is 16 residues long. V shed 5 bases, J shed 5 bases, and the junction held 10 bases outside the gene matches. This receptor was taken from a woman in her sixties or seventies who had recovered from COVID-19. The chain recombines TRBV7-9 with TRBJ2-7, with 12 bases that match TRBD2. The sequenced material came from peripheral blood. The CDR3 region has the DNA TGTGCCAGCAGCCTGGGCCTAGCGGGAGGGTACCACGAGCAGTACTTC. Encoded protein: CASSLGLAGGYHEQYF.